Presented here are 9 T cell receptor beta chains from one specimen sequenced in a study of blood T cell repertoires in COVID-19. TCRdb's table, derived via immunoSEQ multiplex PCR, lists solely in-frame clones and lacks some. The table has 65,000 to 85,000 clones, roughly 89% seen once. What was sequenced was peripheral blood. Receptors were obtained from a man aged 50 to 59 with active COVID-19.

This chain links TRBV5-1 with TRBJ2-7; TRBD2 matches 8 bases. The ends lost 0 bases at V and 6 bases at J; junction bases unmatched: 8. Germline V gives CDR1 SGHRS, CDR2 YFSETQ. The CDR3 spans 15 residues. In DNA, the CDR3 is TGCGCCAGCAGCTTGGCCGGGGGGGCCCCTAGCGAGCAGTACTTC. Amino acid sequence: CASSLAGGAPSEQYF. The whole variable domain, filled in from reference TRBV5-1 and TRBJ2-7, reads KAGVTQTPRYLIKTRGQQVTLSCSPISGHRSVSWYQQTPGQGLQFLFEYFSETQRNKGNFPGRFSGRQFSNSRSEMNVSTLELGDSALYLCASSLAGGAPSEQYFGPGTRLTVT.

The table lists this clone with a few counts. The rearrangement uses TRBV12-5 and TRBJ1-5, with no clear D. V was cut by 6 bases and J by 11 bases, with 14 bases left in between. The V gene's germline CDR1 is LGHNT and CDR2 FRNRAP. This CDR3 comprises 12 residues. This chain's CDR3 is CASGGEVGTQHF. CDR3 nucleotides: TGTGCTAGTGGCGGGGAGGTCGGGACCCAGCATTTT.

The chain is built from TRBV9 and TRBJ1-5, with a tentative D call TRBD1 (6 bases). The V end was cut by 2 bases, the J end by 5 bases, with 14 bases between. Germline values: CDR1 SGDLS, CDR2 YYNGEE. CDR3 length: 15 amino acids. CDR3 amino acids: CASSVDSTGYQPQHF. DNA for the CDR3: TGTGCCAGCAGCGTGGACAGTACCGGGTATCAGCCCCAGCATTTT.

The chain links TRBV11-2 to TRBJ2-4; D may be TRBD1 (5 bases). The CDR3 loop spans 16 amino acids. Germline-derived CDR1 and CDR2 are SGHAT and FQNNGV. V lost 10 bases and J lost 3, with 22 bases in between. The CDR3 is CATSARWGIDKNIQYF. The DNA for the CDR3 is TGTGCCACCTCAGCCCGGTGGGGCATTGACAAAAACATTCAGTACTTC.

The V call is TRBV5-6, the J call TRBJ2-3, with D hard to call. The CDR3 is 13 amino acids. V dropped 0 bases and J dropped 8 bases, with 10 bases sitting between them. Germline CDR1 and CDR2: SGHDT and YYEEEE. Written as DNA, the CDR3 is TGTGCCAGCAGCTTGGAACCACGCGGTACGCAGTATTTT. It is translated as CASSLEPRGTQYF.

The chain recombines TRBV6-4 with TRBJ1-1, with D possibly being TRBD1 (6 bases). Trimming removed 1 base at V and 11 bases at J, with 11 bases between. CDR1 and CDR2 (germline): MRHNA, SNTAGT. This CDR3 has 12 residues. CDR3 bases: TGTGCCAGCAGTGACTTCAGGGGCCGTGCTTTCTTT. This sequence encodes CASSDFRGRAFF.

The chain uses TRBV7-2 and TRBJ2-5; 10 bases line up with TRBD1. Trimming took 6 bases from V and 2 from J; bases not matched to a gene: 6. Germline V lookup: CDR1 SGHTA, CDR2 FQGNSA. The CDR3 contains 15 residues. DNA of the CDR3: TGTGCCAGCAGTTCGGGACAGGGGAAACAAGAGACCCAGTACTTC. It is translated as CASSSGQGKQETQYF.

This chain joins TRBV27 and TRBJ1-1; no firm D call. CDR3 length: 15 amino acids. Germline assignment: CDR1 MNHEY and CDR2 SMNVEV (reference sequence). Trimming took off 1 base at V and 3 bases at J, with 12 bases between the two ends. CDR3: CASSLYSGVDTEAFF. CDR3 DNA: TGTGCCAGCAGTTTATATTCAGGCGTTGACACTGAAGCTTTCTTT.

This clone was recorded only once. V is TRBV12-3 or TRBV12-4 and J is TRBJ2-7; maybe TRBD2 (6 bases). Trimming left V 3 bases short and J 9 bases short, with 15 bases between. The CDR3 is made up of 13 amino acids. The CDR3 spells CASSFNPGGRQYF. The CDR3 region has the DNA TGTGCCAGCAGTTTTAATCCTGGAGGGAGGCAGTACTTC.